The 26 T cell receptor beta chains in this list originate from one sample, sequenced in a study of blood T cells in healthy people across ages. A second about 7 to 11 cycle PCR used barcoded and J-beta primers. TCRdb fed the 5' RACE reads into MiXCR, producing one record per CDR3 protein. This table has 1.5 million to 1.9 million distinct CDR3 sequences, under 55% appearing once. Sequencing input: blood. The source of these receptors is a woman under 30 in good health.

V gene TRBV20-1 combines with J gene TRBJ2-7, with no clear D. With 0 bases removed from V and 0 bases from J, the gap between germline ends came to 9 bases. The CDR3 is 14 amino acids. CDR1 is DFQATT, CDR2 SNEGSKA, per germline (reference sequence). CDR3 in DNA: TGCAGTGCTAGAGATCGGAGAGACTCCTACGAGCAGTACTTC. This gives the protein CSARDRRDSYEQYF.

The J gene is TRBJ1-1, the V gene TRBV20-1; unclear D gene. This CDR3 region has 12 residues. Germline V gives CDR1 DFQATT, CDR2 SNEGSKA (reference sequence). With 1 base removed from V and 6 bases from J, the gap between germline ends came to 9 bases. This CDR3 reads CSARGGFAEAFF. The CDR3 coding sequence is TGCAGTGCTAGAGGGGGATTTGCTGAAGCTTTCTTT.

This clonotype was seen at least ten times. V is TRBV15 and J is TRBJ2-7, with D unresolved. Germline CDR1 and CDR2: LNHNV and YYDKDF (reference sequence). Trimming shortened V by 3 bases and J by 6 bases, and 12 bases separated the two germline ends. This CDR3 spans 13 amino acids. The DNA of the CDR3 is TGTGCCACCAGCAGTGTCCCTCTCGCCGAGCAGTACTTC. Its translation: CATSSVPLAEQYF.

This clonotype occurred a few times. Here the CDR3 DNA reads TGTGCCAGCAGCCAGTGGTCAGGAGGAGTGACCCAGTACTTC. Residues: CASSQWSGGVTQYF. The V and J genes are TRBV14 and TRBJ2-5; D is possibly TRBD2 (5 bases). CDR1 and CDR2 (germline): SGHDN, FVKESK. The CDR3 length is 14 residues. V shed 3 bases and J shed 7 bases, with 15 bases lying between them.

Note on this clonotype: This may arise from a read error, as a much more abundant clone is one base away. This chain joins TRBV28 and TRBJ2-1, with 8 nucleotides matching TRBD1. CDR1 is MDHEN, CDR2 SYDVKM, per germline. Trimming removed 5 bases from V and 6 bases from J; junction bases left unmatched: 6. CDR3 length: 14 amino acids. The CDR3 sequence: CASSDGQGRNEQFF. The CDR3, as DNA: TGTGCCAGCAGTGACGGACAGGGCCGCAATGAGCAGTTCTTC.

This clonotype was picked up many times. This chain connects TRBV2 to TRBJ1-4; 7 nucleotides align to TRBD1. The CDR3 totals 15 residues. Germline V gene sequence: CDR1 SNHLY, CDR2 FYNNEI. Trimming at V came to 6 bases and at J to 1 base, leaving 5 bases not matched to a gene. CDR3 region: CASRTRQGTNEKLFF. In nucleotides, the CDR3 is TGTGCCAGCAGGACCCGACAGGGAACTAATGAAAAACTGTTTTTT.

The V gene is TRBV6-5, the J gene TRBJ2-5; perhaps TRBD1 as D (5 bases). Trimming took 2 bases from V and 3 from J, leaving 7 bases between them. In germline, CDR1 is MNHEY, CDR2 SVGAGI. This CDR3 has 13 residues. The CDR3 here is CASSYGREETQYF. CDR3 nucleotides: TGTGCCAGCAGTTACGGCAGGGAAGAGACCCAGTACTTC.

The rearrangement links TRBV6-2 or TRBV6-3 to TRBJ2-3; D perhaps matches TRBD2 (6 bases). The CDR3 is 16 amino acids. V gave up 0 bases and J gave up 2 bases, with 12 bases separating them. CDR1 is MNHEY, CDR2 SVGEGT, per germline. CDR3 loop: CASSYSEGRDTDTQYF. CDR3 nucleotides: TGTGCCAGCAGTTACTCGGAAGGGCGGGACACAGATACGCAGTATTTT.

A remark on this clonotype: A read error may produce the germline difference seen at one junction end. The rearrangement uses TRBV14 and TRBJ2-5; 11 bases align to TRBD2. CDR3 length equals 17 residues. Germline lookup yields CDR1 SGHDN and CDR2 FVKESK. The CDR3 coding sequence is TGTGCCAGCAACCAAGACGGGACTAGCGGTACCCAAGAGACCCAGTACTTC. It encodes CASNQDGTSGTQETQYF. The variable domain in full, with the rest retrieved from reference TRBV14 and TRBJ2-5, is EAGVTQFPSHSVIEKGQTVTLRCDPISGHDNLYWYRRVMGKEIKFLLHFVKESKQDESGMPNNRFLAERTGGTYSTLKVQPAELEDSGVYFCASNQDGTSGTQETQYFGPGTRLLVL.

CDR3 bases: TGTGCCAGCTCCCAGATCCAAGAGACCCAGTACTTC. Translating it yields CASSQIQETQYF. The chain joins TRBV7-9 to TRBJ2-5; D call uncertain. The CDR3 is 12 residues long. Trimming shortened V by 8 bases and J by 1 base, and 8 bases separated the two germline ends. The germline gives CDR1 SEHNR, CDR2 FQNEAQ (reference sequence).

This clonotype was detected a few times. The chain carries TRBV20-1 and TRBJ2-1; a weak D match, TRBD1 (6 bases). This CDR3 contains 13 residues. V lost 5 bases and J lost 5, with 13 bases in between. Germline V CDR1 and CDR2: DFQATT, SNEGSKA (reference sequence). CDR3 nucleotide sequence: TGCAGTGCTCCGGACAGAGTCCACAATGAGCAGTTCTTC. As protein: CSAPDRVHNEQFF.

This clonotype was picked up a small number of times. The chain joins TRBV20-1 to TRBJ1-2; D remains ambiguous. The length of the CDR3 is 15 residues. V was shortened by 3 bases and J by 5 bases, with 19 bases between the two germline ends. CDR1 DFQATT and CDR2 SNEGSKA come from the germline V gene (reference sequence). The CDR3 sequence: CSASPPGDYLYGYTF. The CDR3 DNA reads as TGCAGTGCTAGCCCTCCAGGAGATTACCTGTATGGCTACACCTTC.

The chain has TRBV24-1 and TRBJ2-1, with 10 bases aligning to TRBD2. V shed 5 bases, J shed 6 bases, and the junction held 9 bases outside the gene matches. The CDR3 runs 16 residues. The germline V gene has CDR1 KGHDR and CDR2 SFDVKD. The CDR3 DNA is TGTGCCACCAGTGCCGGACTTAGCGGGGGGTCCAATGAGCAGTTCTTC. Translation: CATSAGLSGGSNEQFF.

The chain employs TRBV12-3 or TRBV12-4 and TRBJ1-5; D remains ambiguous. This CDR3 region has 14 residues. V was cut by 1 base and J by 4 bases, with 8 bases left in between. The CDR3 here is CASSLGAENQPQHF. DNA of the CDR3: TGTGCCAGCAGTTTAGGGGCGGAGAATCAGCCCCAGCATTTT.

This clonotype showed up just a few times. Written as DNA, the CDR3 is TGTGCCAGCAGCTTATTAGGACAGGAGCCTATCTATGGCTACACCTTC. Encoded protein: CASSLLGQEPIYGYTF. The chain uses TRBV7-9 and TRBJ1-2; 7 positions match TRBD1. Per the germline V gene, CDR1 is SEHNR and CDR2 is FQNEAQ (reference sequence). The CDR3 spans 16 residues. With V trimmed by 2 bases and J by 4 bases, 10 bases remained unmatched.

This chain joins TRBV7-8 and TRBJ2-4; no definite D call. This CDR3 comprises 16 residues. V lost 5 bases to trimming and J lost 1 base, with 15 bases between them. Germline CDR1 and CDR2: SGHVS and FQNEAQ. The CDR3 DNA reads TGTGCCAGCAGCGAGATAACCATAGGGGCCAAAAACATTCAGTACTTC. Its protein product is CASSEITIGAKNIQYF.

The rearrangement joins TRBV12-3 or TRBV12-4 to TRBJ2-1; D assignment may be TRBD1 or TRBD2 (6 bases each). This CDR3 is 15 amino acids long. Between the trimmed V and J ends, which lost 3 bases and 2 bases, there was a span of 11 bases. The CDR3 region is CASSLHGGPYNEQFF. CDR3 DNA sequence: TGTGCCAGCAGTTTGCACGGGGGCCCCTACAATGAGCAGTTCTTC.

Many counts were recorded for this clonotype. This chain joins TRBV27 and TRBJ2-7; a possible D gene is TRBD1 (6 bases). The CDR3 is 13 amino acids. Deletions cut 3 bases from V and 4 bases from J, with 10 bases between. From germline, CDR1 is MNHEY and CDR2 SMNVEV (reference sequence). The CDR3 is CASSLTGIYEQYF. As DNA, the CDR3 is TGTGCCAGCAGTTTGACAGGAATATACGAGCAGTACTTC.

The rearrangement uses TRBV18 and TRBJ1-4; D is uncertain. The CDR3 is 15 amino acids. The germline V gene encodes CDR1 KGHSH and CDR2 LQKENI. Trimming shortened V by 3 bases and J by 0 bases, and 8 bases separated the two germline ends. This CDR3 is CASSPLGPTNEKLFF. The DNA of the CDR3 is TGTGCCAGCTCACCTCTCGGGCCAACTAATGAAAAACTGTTTTTT.

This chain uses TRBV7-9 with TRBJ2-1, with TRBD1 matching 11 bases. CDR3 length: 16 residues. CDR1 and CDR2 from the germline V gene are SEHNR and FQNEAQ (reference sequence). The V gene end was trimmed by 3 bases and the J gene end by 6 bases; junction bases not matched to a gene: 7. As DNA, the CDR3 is TGTGCCAGCAGCTTCCGACCCGGGACAGGGGGCAATGAGCAGTTCTTC. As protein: CASSFRPGTGGNEQFF.

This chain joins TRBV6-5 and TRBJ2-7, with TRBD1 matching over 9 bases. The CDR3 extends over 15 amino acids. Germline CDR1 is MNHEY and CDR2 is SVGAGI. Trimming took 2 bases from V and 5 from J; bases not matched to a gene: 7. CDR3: CASSYLTGGKDEQYF. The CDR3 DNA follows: TGTGCCAGCAGTTACCTAACAGGGGGCAAGGACGAGCAGTACTTC.

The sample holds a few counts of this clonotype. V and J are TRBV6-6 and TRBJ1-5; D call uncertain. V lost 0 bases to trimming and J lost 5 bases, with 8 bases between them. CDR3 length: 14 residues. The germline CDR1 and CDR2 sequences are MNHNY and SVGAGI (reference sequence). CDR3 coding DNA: TGTGCCAGCAGTTACTCCGGAGGATATCAGCCCCAGCATTTT. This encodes CASSYSGGYQPQHF.

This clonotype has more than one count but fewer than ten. In DNA, the CDR3 is TGTGCCAGCAGCTCCAGACAGTTCCCGAACACTGAAGCTTTCTTT. Its protein product is CASSSRQFPNTEAFF. The rearrangement links TRBV13 to TRBJ1-1, with D possibly being TRBD1 (5 bases). With 4 bases removed from V and 1 base from J, the gap between germline ends came to 13 bases. Germline V gene sequence: CDR1 PRHDT, CDR2 FYEKMQ (reference sequence). The CDR3 runs 15 residues.

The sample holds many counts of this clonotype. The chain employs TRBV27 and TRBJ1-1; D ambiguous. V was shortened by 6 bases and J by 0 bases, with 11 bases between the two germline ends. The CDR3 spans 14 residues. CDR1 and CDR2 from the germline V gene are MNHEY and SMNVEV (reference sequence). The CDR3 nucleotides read TGTGCCAGCAGCTTAGTAGGACTGAACACTGAAGCTTTCTTT. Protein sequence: CASSLVGLNTEAFF.

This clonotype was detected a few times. CDR3 amino acids: CASSSPLGELFF. CDR3 sequence (DNA): TGTGCCAGCAGTTCCCCCCTAGGGGAGCTGTTTTTT. This chain joins TRBV6-6 and TRBJ2-2; D call uncertain. CDR1 MNHNY and CDR2 SVGAGI come from the germline V gene (reference sequence). The CDR3 is 12 amino acids. V was cut by 4 bases and J by 8 bases, with 8 bases left in between.

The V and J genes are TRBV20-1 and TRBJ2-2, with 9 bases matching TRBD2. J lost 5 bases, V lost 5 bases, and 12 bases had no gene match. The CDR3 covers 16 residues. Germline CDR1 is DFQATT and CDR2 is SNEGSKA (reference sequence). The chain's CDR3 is CSASSAGGRRTGELFF. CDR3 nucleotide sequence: TGCAGTGCTTCCTCCGCGGGAGGGCGGAGAACCGGGGAGCTGTTTTTT.